These T cell receptor beta chains were read from a single sample in a study of blood T cells in healthy people across ages. TCRdb fed the 5' RACE reads into MiXCR, producing one record per CDR3 protein. The table has 1.5 million or so distinct CDR3 sequences, less than 45% seen once. The sample was blood. The receptors shown here come from a woman between 18 and 29 years old in good health. Both conserved end residues are part of each CDR3. The D gene is left open where the match is weak. Size is omitted from some rows. Given values are once, few, many or a class for expanded clones.

j_call | v_call | d_call | clone_size | cdr3_aa | cdr3_nt
TRBJ1-1 | TRBV29-1 | . | . | CSVHGRGAPEAFF | TGCAGCGTGCACGGACGGGGCGCCCCTGAAGCTTTCTTT
TRBJ1-1 | TRBV29-1 | . | . | CSVGQLNTDAFF | TGCAGCGTCGGACAGTTAAACACTGACGCTTTCTTT
TRBJ2-1 | TRBV28 | TRBD2 | few | CASSLGLAGGYDEQFF | TGTGCCAGCAGTTTGGGCCTAGCGGGAGGGTACGATGAGCAGTTCTTC
TRBJ2-7 | TRBV29-1 | TRBD2 | . | CSVAGRATYEQYF | TGCAGCGTTGCCGGGAGGGCCACCTACGAGCAGTACTTC
TRBJ2-3 | TRBV7-9 | . | . | CASSHGYMDTQYF | TGTGCCAGCAGCCACGGGTACATGGATACGCAGTATTTT
TRBJ1-1 | TRBV7-2 | . | few | CASSLGWHNTEAFF | TGTGCCAGCAGCTTAGGGTGGCATAACACTGAAGCTTTCTTT
TRBJ2-1 | TRBV12-5 | TRBD2 | . | CASGSSSGGLIYNEQFF | TGTGCTAGTGGATCCTCTAGCGGGGGGTTGATCTACAATGAGCAGTTCTTC
TRBJ2-3 | TRBV6-6 | . | many | CASSTGEPDTQYF | TGTGCCAGCAGTACCGGCGAGCCGGATACGCAGTATTTT
TRBJ2-5 | TRBV12-3/TRBV12-4 | . | few | CASSFRTGEETQYF | TGTGCCAGCAGTTTTAGGACTGGAGAAGAGACCCAGTACTTC
TRBJ2-3 | TRBV29-1 | TRBD2 | once | CSVSGTSVDTQYF | TGCAGCGTTTCGGGGACTAGCGTAGATACGCAGTATTTT
TRBJ2-1 | TRBV2 | TRBD2 | . | CASSAGLAGVFYNEQFF | TGTGCCAGCAGTGCGGGACTAGCGGGAGTTTTTTACAATGAGCAGTTCTTC
TRBJ2-1 | TRBV3-1 | . | . | CASSQEPERRQFF | TGTGCCAGCAGCCAAGAACCGGAACGAAGACAGTTCTTC
TRBJ2-1 | TRBV7-9 | . | few | CASSLPADYNEQFF | TGTGCCAGCAGCCTCCCAGCGGATTACAATGAGCAGTTCTTC
TRBJ2-7 | TRBV20-1 | TRBD2 | few | CSAGRLAASYEQYF | TGCAGTGCTGGCCGACTAGCGGCCTCCTACGAGCAGTACTTC
TRBJ2-1 | TRBV5-5 | TRBD1 | few | CASSSGQGDNEQFF | TGTGCCAGCAGCTCGGGACAGGGGGACAATGAGCAGTTCTTC
TRBJ2-7 | TRBV20-1 | . | . | CSAPRTDSSYEQYF | TGCAGTGCTCCTCGGACAGACAGCTCCTACGAGCAGTACTTC
TRBJ2-7 | TRBV20-1 | . | . | CSALNPGSYEQYF | TGCAGTGCCCTAAACCCAGGCTCCTACGAGCAGTACTTC
TRBJ2-1 | TRBV7-9 | . | many | CASSAGTNNEQFF | TGTGCCAGCAGCGCCGGGACGAACAATGAGCAGTTCTTC
TRBJ2-5 | TRBV5-1 | . | few | CASSWYSQETQYF | TGCGCCAGCAGCTGGTACTCCCAAGAGACCCAGTACTTC
TRBJ1-4 | TRBV20-1 | . | . | CSARPGRGETNEKLFF | TGCAGTGCTAGACCAGGGCGCGGCGAAACTAATGAAAAACTGTTTTTT
TRBJ2-3 | TRBV5-1 | TRBD1 | few | CASSFKQGDTQYF | TGCGCCAGCAGCTTTAAACAGGGGGATACGCAGTATTTT
TRBJ2-3 | TRBV3-1 | . | . | CASSQDTGSGSGTDTQYF | TGTGCCAGCAGCCAAGATACCGGTTCGGGGTCTGGCACAGATACGCAGTATTTT
TRBJ2-7 | TRBV29-1 | . | few | CSVEEKQGYEQYF | TGCAGCGTTGAAGAAAAACAGGGCTACGAGCAGTACTTC
TRBJ2-1 | TRBV29-1 | TRBD2 | . | CSVRSGNYSNEQFF | TGCAGCGTTAGGAGCGGGAACTATTCCAATGAGCAGTTCTTC
TRBJ2-5 | TRBV10-3 | . | few | CAISEPARETQYF | TGTGCCATCAGTGAACCGGCTCGGGAGACCCAGTACTTC
TRBJ1-5 | TRBV16 | . | few | CASSRWDGSNQPQHF | TGTGCCAGCAGCCGATGGGACGGTAGCAATCAGCCCCAGCATTTT
TRBJ2-3 | TRBV6-2/TRBV6-3 | TRBD2 | many | CASTKGTSGVDTQYF | TGTGCCAGCACCAAAGGGACTAGCGGGGTTGATACGCAGTATTTT
TRBJ2-3 | TRBV27 | TRBD1 | few | CASRQGWATQYF | TGTGCCAGCCGACAGGGGTGGGCTACGCAGTATTTT